Listed here are 9 T cell receptor beta chains from one sample, sequenced in a study of T cells after yellow fever vaccination. TCRdb processed the 5' RACE reads anew with MiXCR; each CDR3 protein has one entry. The data show over 45,000 distinct CDR3 sequences, with approximately 6% seen just once and roughly 30% held by the top ten. The specimen comprised PBMCs, either bulk or a sorted T-cell subset (CD4+, CD8+, memory, or dextramer-sorted; not recorded which), sampled on the day of the yellow fever booster vaccination. The receptors here all came from a man aged 18 to 35 who received the YFV17D yellow fever vaccine.

In its sample, this clonotype was seen many times. The chain joins TRBV5-7 to TRBJ2-7; D is unclear. TRBV5-7 is assigned to the ORF class and has an uncertain function. V dropped 6 bases and J dropped 0 bases, with 16 bases sitting between them. This CDR3 region has 15 residues. The CDR3 here is CASTRPSDSSYEQYF. The DNA for the CDR3 is TGTGCCAGCACCCGGCCCAGCGACTCCTCCTACGAGCAGTACTTC.

The table lists this clonotype with many counts. The chain recombines TRBV5-1 with TRBJ1-2; D remains unclear. The germline gives CDR1 SGHRS, CDR2 YFSETQ. Trimming left V 4 bases short and J 8 bases short, with 12 bases between. The CDR3 extends over 12 amino acids. CDR3 nucleotides: TGCGCCAGCAGCCCCGGGCTGGGCGGCTACACCTTC. It is translated as CASSPGLGGYTF. The full variable domain, in which reference TRBV5-1 and TRBJ1-2 provide the parts outside the CDR3, is KAGVTQTPRYLIKTRGQQVTLSCSPISGHRSVSWYQQTPGQGLQFLFEYFSETQRNKGNFPGRFSGRQFSNSRSEMNVSTLELGDSALYLCASSPGLGGYTFGSGTRLTVV.

This clonotype was picked up many times. V is TRBV20-1 and J is TRBJ2-7; TRBD2 might be the D (7 bases). The V end was cut by 3 bases, the J end by 5 bases, with 17 bases between. The CDR3 runs to 14 residues. Germline CDR1 DFQATT, CDR2 SNEGSKA (reference sequence). CDR3 residues: CSARDMGGADEQYF. In nucleotides, the CDR3 is TGCAGTGCTAGGGACATGGGGGGGGCCGACGAGCAGTACTTC.

This clonotype was seen more than once but under ten times. The chain recombines TRBV29-1 with TRBJ2-1, with TRBD2 matching over 9 bases. V dropped 1 base and J dropped 5; count of bases not matched to a gene: 0. CDR1 is SQVTM and CDR2 is ANQGSEA in the germline V gene. The CDR3 sequence is 13 residues long. CDR3 loop: CSVEGGGDNEQFF. CDR3 sequence (DNA): TGCAGCGTTGAAGGCGGGGGGGACAATGAGCAGTTCTTC.

This clonotype was counted at least ten times. This sequence joins TRBV5-1 and TRBJ2-1; 8 bases match TRBD1. The CDR3 runs 16 residues. Trimming took 6 bases from V and 0 from J; bases not matched to a gene: 8. Germline lookup yields CDR1 SGHRS and CDR2 YFSETQ. The CDR3 DNA is TGCGCCAGCAAATTGGCCGGGACAGGCTCCTACAATGAGCAGTTCTTC. It specifies CASKLAGTGSYNEQFF.

The count of this clonotype is one. Given a much more abundant clone one base away, this may be a read error. J is TRBJ2-1 and V is TRBV14, with 9 bases fitting TRBD1. Germline values: CDR1 SGHDN, CDR2 FVKESK. The CDR3 totals 15 residues. The CDR3 is CASGHPGQGPNEQFF. Written as DNA, the CDR3 is TGTGCCAGCGGCCATCCGGGACAGGGACCTAATGAGCAGTTCTTC.

This clonotype came up a few times. The gene calls are TRBV6-2 or TRBV6-3 and TRBJ1-5; D is undetermined. The CDR3 has 14 residues. CDR1 MNHEY and CDR2 SVGEGT come from the germline V gene. Trimming cost V 5 bases and J 5 bases, with 13 bases left between them. The CDR3 DNA reads TGTGCCAGCAGTGACACGACAACCTATCAGCCCCAGCATTTT. It is translated as CASSDTTTYQPQHF.

This clonotype was recorded a few times. The V call is TRBV6-2 or TRBV6-3, the J call TRBJ2-7; D may be TRBD1 (6 bases). Trimming removed 6 bases from V and 5 bases from J, with 14 bases in between. Germline CDR1 reads MNHEY; CDR2 reads SVGEGT. The CDR3 has 13 residues. For the CDR3, the DNA is TGTGCCAGCAGGGAACAGGGTACCGACGAGCAGTACTTC. Encoded protein: CASREQGTDEQYF.

The genes are TRBV6-2 or TRBV6-3 and TRBJ2-3, with D perhaps given as TRBD1 or TRBD2 (5 bases each). The CDR3 contains 16 residues. Germline lookup yields CDR1 MNHEY and CDR2 SVGEGT. Trimming left V 6 bases short and J 2 bases short, with 18 bases between. DNA of the CDR3: TGTGCCAGCAGGAAGCCCCCGGGGACCTTCACAGATACGCAGTATTTT. Residues: CASRKPPGTFTDTQYF.